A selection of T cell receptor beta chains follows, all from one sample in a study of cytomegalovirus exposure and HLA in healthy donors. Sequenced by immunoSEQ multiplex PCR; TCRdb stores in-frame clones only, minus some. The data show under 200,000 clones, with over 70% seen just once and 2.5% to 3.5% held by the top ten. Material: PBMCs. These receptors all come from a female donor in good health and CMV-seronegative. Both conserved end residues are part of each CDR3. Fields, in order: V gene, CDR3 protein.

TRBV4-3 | CASSQDLPGANSPLHF
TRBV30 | CAWNLGTVYEQYF
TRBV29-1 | CSVAGTADSYEQYF
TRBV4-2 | CASSQVEGNTGELFF
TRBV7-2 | CASSLLGRGDGYTF
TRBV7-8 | CASSLGGRAYEQYF
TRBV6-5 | CASSYEYFETQYF
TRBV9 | CASSVGPTEVVYGYTF
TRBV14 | CASSQILAETDTQYF
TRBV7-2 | CASSLGPLSNTEAFF
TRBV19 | CASSLTGTSAQETQYF
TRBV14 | CASSQGLREGQYF
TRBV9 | CASSDRQGDEQFF
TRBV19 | CASTPFYSLSTDTQYF
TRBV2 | CASTLTGAKNIQYF
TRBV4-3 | CASSQATGYQETQYF
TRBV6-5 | CASSYSQSNTEAFF
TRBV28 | CASLVAGGTGELFF
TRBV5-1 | CASSLGPTGGNEQFF
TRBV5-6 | CASSLGGEDTEAFF
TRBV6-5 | CASSPGSSGANVLTF
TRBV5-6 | CASSSTGSYEQYF
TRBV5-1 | CASSPQGGNTGELFF
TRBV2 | CASSELAGELDYGYTF
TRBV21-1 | CASSKGARPNSDTEAFF
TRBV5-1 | CASSLELAGLNNEQFF
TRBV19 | CASKSNRGGVETQYF
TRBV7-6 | CASSLEAGGRVDEQFF
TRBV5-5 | CASSPMTSGISGEQYF
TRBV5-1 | CASRRDRLTRYGYTF
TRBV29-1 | CSVVGGSSGNTIYF
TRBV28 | CASSFTGTSGTDTQYF
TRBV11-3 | CASSFSRGADTQYF
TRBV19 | CATGESYEQYF
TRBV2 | CASRQGFEEKLFF
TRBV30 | CAWNTGQGRYEQYF
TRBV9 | CASSVVSGGAYNEQFF
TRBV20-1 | CSATLAAEQFF
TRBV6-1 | CASSERRETQYF
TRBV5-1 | CASSPSGAGANVLTF
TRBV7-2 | CASSWGLATYEQYF
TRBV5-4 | CASRPDRGHEQYF
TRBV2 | CASSWKDRVYGYTF
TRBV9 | CASSRIAGAYNEQFF
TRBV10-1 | CASSEDRIPPLHF
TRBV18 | CASSPLGTGTGANVLTF
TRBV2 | CASSNSGSLADTQYF
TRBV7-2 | CASSAGLAGAYEQYF
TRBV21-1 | CASSKRHRDKLSGELFF
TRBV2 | CAGSWGTGQGGYTF
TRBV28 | CASRSFRGRSNQPQHF
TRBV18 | CASSPALAGVYNEQFF
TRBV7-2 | CASSLGLAGGQETQYF